Sequencing of this T cell receptor beta chain was carried out in a study of blood T cell repertoires in COVID-19. Study summary: Some COVID-19 samples were acute and others convalescent; all came from the United States, Italy and Spain. PBMCs, B-cell-depleted T cells, or T cells were the source of the cDNA or gDNA that made up the material.

On this clone: The junction and the germline gene differ at one end; a read error may be behind it.

This CDR3 is 11 amino acids long. Germline CDR1 KGHDR, CDR2 SFDVKD. Methods used by the authors: Amplifying reference gene primers gave estimates of nucleated cell counts. TCRdb's table, derived via immunoSEQ multiplex PCR, lists solely in-frame clones and lacks some. The V and J calls and clone size are taken from that table; D and trimming were inferred from the DNA. The sample includes 150,000 or so clones, roughly 84% of them seen just once. This clonotype originated in a woman in her fifties or sixties with acute or convalescent COVID-19. The chain links TRBV24-1 to TRBJ2-7; 7 nucleotides align to TRBD2. The sequenced material came from peripheral blood. The CDR3 loop is CATHVRGEPYF. CDR3 bases: TGTGCCACCCATGTCCGGGGGGAGCCGTACTTC.